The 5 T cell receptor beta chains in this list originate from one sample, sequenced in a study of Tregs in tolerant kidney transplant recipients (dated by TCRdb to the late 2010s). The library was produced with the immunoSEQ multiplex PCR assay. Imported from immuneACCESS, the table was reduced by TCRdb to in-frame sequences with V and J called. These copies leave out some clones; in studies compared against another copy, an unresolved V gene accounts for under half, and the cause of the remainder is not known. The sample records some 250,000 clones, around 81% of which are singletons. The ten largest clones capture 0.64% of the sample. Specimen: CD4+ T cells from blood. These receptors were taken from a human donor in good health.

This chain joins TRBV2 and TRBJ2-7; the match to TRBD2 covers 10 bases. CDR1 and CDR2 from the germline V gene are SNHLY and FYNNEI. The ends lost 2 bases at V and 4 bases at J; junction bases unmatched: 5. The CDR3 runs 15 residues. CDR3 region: CASSERLAGVYEQYF. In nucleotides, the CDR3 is TGTGCCAGCAGTGAACGACTAGCGGGCGTATACGAGCAGTACTTC.

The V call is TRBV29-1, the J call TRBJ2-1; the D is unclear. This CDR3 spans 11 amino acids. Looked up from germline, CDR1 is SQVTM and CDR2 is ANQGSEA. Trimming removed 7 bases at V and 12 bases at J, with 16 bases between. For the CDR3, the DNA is TGCAGCGCGCAGCCCGTCAACGGGCAGTTCTTC. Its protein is CSAQPVNGQFF.

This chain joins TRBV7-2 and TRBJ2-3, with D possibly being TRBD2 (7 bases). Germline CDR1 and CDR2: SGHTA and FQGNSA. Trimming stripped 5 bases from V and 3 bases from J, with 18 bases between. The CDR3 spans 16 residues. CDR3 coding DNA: TGTGCCAGCAGCCCCCCTAGGGGGGGTGGAACAGATACGCAGTATTTT. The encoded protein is CASSPPRGGGTDTQYF. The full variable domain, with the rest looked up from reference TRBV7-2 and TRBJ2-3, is GAGVSQSPSNKVTEKGKDVELRCDPISGHTALYWYRQSLGQGLEFLIYFQGNSAPDKSGLPSDRFSAERTGGSVSTLTIQRTQQEDSAVYLCASSPPRGGGTDTQYFGPGTRLTVL.

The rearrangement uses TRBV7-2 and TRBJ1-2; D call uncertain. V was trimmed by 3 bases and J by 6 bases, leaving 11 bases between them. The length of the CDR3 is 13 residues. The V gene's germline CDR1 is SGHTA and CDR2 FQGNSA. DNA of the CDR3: TGTGCCAGCAGCTTGGGTCTCCGGAATGGCTACACCTTC. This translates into CASSLGLRNGYTF.

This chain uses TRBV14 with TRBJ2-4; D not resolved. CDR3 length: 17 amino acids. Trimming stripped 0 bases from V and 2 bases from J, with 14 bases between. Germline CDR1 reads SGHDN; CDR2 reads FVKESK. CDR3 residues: CASSQDRLYPTKNIQYF. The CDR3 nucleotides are TGTGCCAGCAGCCAAGATCGACTCTACCCGACCAAAAACATTCAGTACTTC.